This note documents a single T cell receptor (beta chain) sequence. This clonotype was picked up many times. The antigen it recognizes is unknown. Qualities for individual bases were not recorded, and no much larger clone is one base off. The meaning of the sample's time point label: pre-sensitization, week 0. The treatment or condition label, read with the paper, signifies: therapeutic diphenylcyclopropenone sensitization with weekly scalp DPC. At each patch-test visit, blood was drawn before the patch test was applied. To be eligible, patients had to be aged 18 to 70, diagnosed with alopecia and judged suitable for DPC therapy, while pregnant patients were excluded. Total RNA was extracted from unfractionated whole blood collected in Tempus Blood RNA tubes. The data belong to a study of human T cells and chemical hapten exposure (dated by TCRdb to 2020 to 2022). With regard to the full study: For sensitization, 2% DPC in acetone was applied to a 2 cm by 2 cm area of upper inner arm skin. The mostly female patient cohort included alopecia areata with under or over 50% scalp involvement, alopecia totalis and alopecia universalis. The libraries were sequenced as a pool, and the TCR yield per sample differed mostly because of small variations in library volumes within the pool. Blood samples were taken from patients before sensitization (week 0) and then at 2, 6 and about 24 weeks after DPC sensitization. Throughout the study period of roughly 24 weeks, patients also received therapeutic DPC doses to the scalp every week. Patch tests used Finn chambers with 0.01% DPC on the upper back, scored after 6 days by International Contact Dermatitis Research Group standards. Roughly 30 alopecia patients provided blood for TCR sequencing at one to four time points (pre-sensitization, 2, 6 and 24 weeks). In alopecia patients, the study followed how the peripheral blood TCR repertoire changed in vivo over primary and secondary sensitization to diphenylcyclopropenone (DPC), a hapten. General conclusions and limits of the study: Compared with pre-sensitization or healthy control sets, expanded TCRs formed significantly more large CDR3 similarity clusters, which is consistent with antigen-driven responses. Alopecia, a presumed autoimmune disease, was present in all patients, so the immune response of the patients might differ from that of healthy individuals. Repeated subsampling changed both the strength of the expansion versus patch-test correlation and the threshold at which that correlation became significant. A positive correlation was found between the number of PT1 expanded TCRs and patch test score, with significance reached at thresholds 8, 16 and 32 but not 4. No change with DPC sensitization was found in the number of TCRs above 1 in 1000 frequency, and no evidence of global repertoire structure alterations was found.

The method behind the library was RACE. TCRdb shows the sequencer as NextSeq 500. Library preparation attached unique molecular identifiers to individual cDNA molecules for quantitative, reproducible TCR counting. Both TCR alpha and TCR beta chains were sequenced from each blood RNA sample. Under the source paper's analysis protocol: A median of around 100,000 TCRs per sample was observed, with a range of about 23,224 to 700,000. V, J and CDR3 annotation of the TCR reads was carried out using the Decombinator software suite. For the PS versus PT1 abundance plots, all samples were subsampled to the same number of TCRs (28,000). Expanded TCRs were defined as absent before sensitization and observed at least eight times at the 2-week time point. TCRdb reanalyzed the raw reads on its own, using fastp at Q25 for trimming and MiXCR for clone calling, and kept in-frame beta chains. Here each entry gathers all rows of one CDR3 protein and keeps the most common genes and DNA. The V and J calls come from TCRdb's annotation, not from the publication. This sample holds roughly 100,000 distinct CDR3 sequences; more than 10% were observed only once. Approximately 3.4% of the sample belongs to the ten largest clones.

The source is a woman aged 55 to 70 with alopecia areata. Some clones in this sample may be carry-over from other donors' samples. The specimen was whole blood, collected in connection with sensitization to the hapten diphenylcyclopropenone (DPC).

CDR3 reads: CASSNRLIRAGGRQFF. The DNA reads TGTGCCAGCAGCAATCGACTCATCAGAGCGGGGGGTCGGCAGTTCTTC. The chain uses TRBV2 and TRBJ2-1, with TRBD2 matching 9 junction bases. V has 6 bases trimmed and J has 12 bases trimmed; junction bases matching no gene number 18. The germline V gene sets CDR1 to SNHLY and CDR2 to FYNNEI. The CDR3, cysteine through phenylalanine, is 16 amino acids long. The retained sequence is limited to the CDR3, 48 bases, with the frame set at the first base.